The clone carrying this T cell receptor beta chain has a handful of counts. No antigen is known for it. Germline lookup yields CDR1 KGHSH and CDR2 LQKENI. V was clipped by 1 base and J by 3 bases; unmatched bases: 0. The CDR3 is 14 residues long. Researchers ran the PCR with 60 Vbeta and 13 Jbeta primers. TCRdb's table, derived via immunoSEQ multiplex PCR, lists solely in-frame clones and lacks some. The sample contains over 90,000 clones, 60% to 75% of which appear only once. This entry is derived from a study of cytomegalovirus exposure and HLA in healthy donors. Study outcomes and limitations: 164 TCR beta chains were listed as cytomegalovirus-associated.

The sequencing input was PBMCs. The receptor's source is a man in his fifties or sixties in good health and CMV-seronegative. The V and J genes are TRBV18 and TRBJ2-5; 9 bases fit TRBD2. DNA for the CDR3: TGTGCCAGCTCACCACAGCGGGGGGAAGAGACCCAGTACTTC. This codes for CASSPQRGEETQYF.